This record looks at one T cell receptor beta chain sequence and its context. The sample comes from a study of blood T cell repertoires in COVID-19. In the original workflow: Reference gene primers were amplified, and this amplification served to estimate nucleated cell counts. Assay used: immunoSEQ multiplex PCR; TCRdb lists only in-frame clones, some missing. V and J calls and clone size come straight from that table; D and trimming were deduced from the DNA. The data contain some 90,000 clones, about 70% of them singletons. This TCR was recovered from a woman aged 55-69 years in a cohort sampled during active or convalescent COVID-19. The source material was peripheral blood.

The CDR3 loop is CASSPQGHLNYGYTF. CDR3 sequence (DNA): TGTGCCAGCTCACCGCAGGGACACCTTAACTATGGCTACACCTTC. This sequence joins TRBV18 and TRBJ1-2; possible D gene TRBD1, 6 bases. The germline gives CDR1 KGHSH, CDR2 LQKENI. V was cut by 3 bases and J by 1 base, with 12 bases left in between. This CDR3 comprises 15 residues.